Listed below are T cell receptor beta chains from one sample, sequenced in a study of PD-1 blockade in mismatch repair-deficient tumors. Clones were read by immunoSEQ multiplex PCR, and TCRdb kept only the in-frame ones, dropping some. The data show under 95,000 clones, roughly 80% seen once. The sample in question was peripheral blood, obtained 44 weeks after starting pembrolizumab. Receptor source: an adult with mismatch repair-deficient cancer. CDR3s include the opening cysteine and the closing phenylalanine or tryptophan. A D gene is named only where the DNA matches it firmly. For some rows the clone size is stated as once, few or many, or as a class when expanded; others skip it.

v_call	j_call	clone_size	d_call	cdr3_aa	cdr3_nt
TRBV4-3	TRBJ1-5	few	-	CASSQEAWQPQHF	TGCGCCAGCAGCCAAGAGGCTTGGCAGCCCCAGCATTTT
TRBV29-1	TRBJ2-3	-	-	CSVVPGATSTDTQYF	TGCAGCGTTGTACCGGGAGCAACTAGCACAGATACGCAGTATTTT
TRBV21-1	TRBJ2-7	-	-	CASSQEAGVGYEQYF	TGTGCCAGCAGCCAAGAGGCAGGGGTGGGCTACGAGCAGTACTTC
TRBV27	TRBJ2-5	-	-	CASSSGFRETQYF	TGTGCCAGCAGTTCAGGGTTCCGGGAGACCCAGTACTTC
TRBV28	TRBJ2-7	few	-	CASISPDPKGFYEQYF	TGTGCCAGCATATCGCCTGACCCCAAAGGTTTCTACGAGCAGTACTTC
TRBV9	TRBJ2-1	-	TRBD2	CASSASGTSYEQFF	TGTGCCAGCAGCGCCTCCGGGACTAGTTATGAGCAGTTCTTC
TRBV5-5	TRBJ2-7	-	TRBD1	CASSLAGTAPYEQYF	TGTGCCAGCAGCTTGGCCGGGACAGCGCCCTACGAGCAGTACTTC
TRBV5-1	TRBJ2-7	-	-	CASSLQTGYYEQYF	TGCGCCAGCAGCTTACAAACAGGATACTACGAGCAGTACTTC
TRBV7-7	TRBJ2-5	once	TRBD2	CASSLGTSEQETQYF	TGTGCTAGCAGCCTCGGGACTAGCGAACAAGAGACCCAGTACTTC
TRBV15	TRBJ1-2	-	-	CATSSPVDYGYTF	TGTGCCACCAGCAGCCCCGTGGATTATGGCTACACCTTC
TRBV30	TRBJ2-1	-	TRBD2	CAWEREGYNEQFF	TGTGCCTGGGAGCGGGAGGGATACAATGAGCAGTTCTTC
TRBV29-1	TRBJ2-2	-	TRBD1	CSVHTGTGATGELFF	TGCAGCGTGCACACCGGGACAGGCGCCACCGGGGAGCTGTTTTTT
TRBV7-8	TRBJ1-3	-	-	CASSLIPGDTIYF	TGTGCCAGCAGCCTTATACCCGGGGACACCATATATTTT
TRBV15	TRBJ2-5	-	-	CATSWDTGETQYF	TGTGCCACCAGCTGGGACACGGGGGAGACCCAGTACTTC
TRBV6-5	TRBJ2-1	once	-	CASSYRASNYNEQFF	TGTGCCAGCAGTTACAGGGCATCCAATTACAATGAGCAGTTCTTC
TRBV11-3	TRBJ2-1	-	TRBD2	CASSLGLAGVEQFF	TGTGCCAGCAGCCTAGGACTAGCGGGAGTTGAGCAGTTCTTC
TRBV9	TRBJ2-3	once	-	CASSAHSGPTDTQYF	TGTGCCAGCAGCGCCCACTCAGGGCCCACAGATACGCAGTATTTT
TRBV19	TRBJ1-2	-	TRBD1	CASSRDSSYYTF	TGTGCCAGTAGCCGGGACAGTTCCTACTACACCTTC
TRBV7-6	TRBJ2-1	-	-	CASSEIGDEQFF	TGTGCCAGCAGCGAAATTGGGGATGAGCAGTTCTTC
TRBV7-6	TRBJ2-5	-	TRBD1	CASRKTGLETQYF	TGTGCCAGCAGAAAGACAGGGTTGGAGACCCAGTACTTC
TRBV21-1	TRBJ2-3	-	-	CASSKGPYQTSTDTQYF	TGTGCCAGCAGCAAAGGGCCCTACCAGACTAGCACAGATACGCAGTATTTT
TRBV9	TRBJ2-7	-	TRBD2	CASSVALADSYEQYF	TGTGCCAGCAGCGTAGCTCTAGCGGACTCCTACGAGCAGTACTTC
TRBV7-9	TRBJ2-3	-	-	CASSGRLSTDTQYF	TGTGCCAGCAGCGGCCGTTTGAGCACAGATACGCAGTATTTT
TRBV18	TRBJ1-2	-	TRBD1	CASSPDTGGRGYGYTF	TGTGCCAGCTCCCCAGACACAGGGGGACGAGGCTATGGCTACACCTTC
TRBV6-4	TRBJ2-7	-	TRBD2	CASSDLGLAGLSGEQYF	TGTGCCAGCAGTGACCTAGGGTTAGCGGGATTGTCCGGCGAGCAGTACTTC
TRBV18	TRBJ2-7	once	-	CASSPPGGEQYF	TGTGCCAGCTCACCACCGGGGGGCGAGCAGTACTTC
TRBV4-1	TRBJ1-2	-	-	CASSFNGGYGYTF	TGCGCCAGCAGCTTCAATGGGGGCTATGGCTACACCTTC
TRBV6-5	TRBJ1-1	-	-	CASSYHSGTMNTEAFF	TGTGCCAGCAGTTACCACTCCGGGACGATGAACACTGAAGCTTTCTTT
TRBV9	TRBJ1-2	-	-	CASSEPIARDAYGYTF	TGTGCCAGCAGCGAACCCATCGCCAGGGACGCCTATGGCTACACCTTC
TRBV18	TRBJ1-2	-	TRBD1	CASLPTSGTGATYGYTF	TGTGCCAGCTTACCAACTTCCGGGACAGGGGCTACCTATGGCTACACCTTC
TRBV6-5	TRBJ1-1	-	TRBD1	CASRSGTGLAFF	TGTGCCAGCAGGTCCGGGACAGGATTAGCTTTCTTT
TRBV5-1	TRBJ2-7	-	-	CASSLGAGGTSSYEQYF	TGCGCCAGCAGCTTGGGGGCGGGCGGGACCAGCTCCTACGAGCAGTACTTC
TRBV27	TRBJ2-5	once	TRBD1	CASSIWTGITETQYF	TGTGCCAGCAGTATCTGGACAGGGATTACAGAGACCCAGTACTTC
TRBV18	TRBJ2-2	-	TRBD2	CASSLTSGRTGELFF	TGTGCCAGCTCACTGACTAGCGGGAGGACCGGGGAGCTGTTTTTT
TRBV30	TRBJ1-2	-	-	CAWSIRDYGYTF	TGTGCCTGGAGTATCAGGGACTATGGCTACACCTTC
TRBV6-6	TRBJ1-2	-	-	CASTKGQQGGGRGYTF	TGTGCCAGCACGAAAGGACAGCAAGGAGGAGGACGTGGCTACACCTTC
TRBV6-1	TRBJ1-5	-	-	CASSEAGHSNQPQHF	TGTGCCAGCAGTGAAGCCGGGCATAGCAATCAGCCCCAGCATTTT
TRBV6-5	TRBJ1-2	few	-	CASNPTVGFGYGYTF	TGTGCCAGCAATCCGACGGTGGGATTTGGGTATGGCTACACCTTC
TRBV11-1	TRBJ2-1	-	TRBD2	CASSLARGARRNEQFF	TGTGCCAGCAGCTTAGCGCGGGGGGCCCGTCGCAATGAGCAGTTCTTC
TRBV6-1	TRBJ2-2	-	TRBD2	CASSEPGRGAGELFF	TGTGCCAGCAGTGAACCCGGGAGGGGGGCCGGGGAGCTGTTTTTT
TRBV4-1	TRBJ2-3	-	-	CASSHPGEGPDTQYF	TGCGCCAGCAGCCATCCGGGAGAGGGCCCAGATACGCAGTATTTT
TRBV5-1	TRBJ2-5	-	-	CASSQGTGPGTQYF	TGCGCCAGCAGCCAAGGGACGGGCCCAGGGACCCAGTACTTC
TRBV25-1	TRBJ2-7	once	-	CASSERGLDEQYF	TGTGCCAGCTCCGAAAGGGGCCTGGACGAGCAGTACTTC